Given below is one TCR beta chain in context. Its matching antigen is unknown. Additional DNA sequences in this sample encode the identical CDR3. The data stem from a study of T cell responses to AZD1222 COVID-19 vaccine. Broader study findings: Variant regions that are unmutated are reportedly the target of nearly half of spike-specific TCRs. Only six or seven AZD1222 recipients tested seropositive at baseline.

Using immunoSEQ multiplex PCR, the repertoire was profiled, and TCRdb retains in-frame clones only, with some absent. In the table there are about 110,000 clones, approximately 90% of which are singletons. Looked up from germline, CDR1 is MDHEN and CDR2 is SYDVKM. Trimming cost V 4 bases and J 0 bases, with 1 base left between them. This CDR3 comprises 11 residues. Investigators merged groups given second doses at roughly 4 or roughly 12 weeks. The source material was peripheral blood, sampled 28 days after the second AZD1222 dose. The sequence was collected from an adult who received the AZD1222 COVID-19 vaccine. This chain links TRBV28 with TRBJ2-7; D gene unclear. The CDR3 here is CASSSSYEQYF. As DNA, the CDR3 is TGTGCCAGCAGTTCCTCCTACGAGCAGTACTTC.